This TCR beta chain was recovered during a study of CD8+ T cells in alopecia areata. The CDR3 extends over 14 amino acids. CDR1 LGHNA and CDR2 YSLEER come from the germline V gene. With 4 bases clipped from V and 6 bases from J, the junction kept 6 bases outside the gene matches. Study observations and caveats: In blood and scalp, many expanded lesional clones persisted during tofacitinib.

Specified treatment: oral pan-JAK inhibitor, 5-10 mg twice daily. Obtained from alopecia areata patients were lesional scalp punch biopsies along with peripheral blood. RNA was extracted and reverse transcribed into cDNA as the sequencing template. Profiling relied on immunoSEQ multiplex PCR, and the TCRdb table lists in-frame clones only, not all of them. The sample comprises about 42,000 clones, around 71% of which are singletons, and about 21% rests with the top ten. On this clone itself: The antigen remains unidentified.

This TCR was recovered from a human donor with alopecia areata. V gene TRBV4-3 combines with J gene TRBJ2-7; 10 bases align to TRBD1. The sample was CD8+ T cells sorted from blood, taken at week 4, from a patient treated with tofacitinib. The CDR3 is CASSPGTGVFEQYF. DNA for the CDR3: TGCGCCAGCAGCCCCGGGACAGGGGTATTCGAGCAGTACTTC.